This is a list of T cell receptor beta chains from one sample in a study of human T cells and chemical hapten exposure. TCRdb recomputed calls from the RACE reads with MiXCR, one row per CDR3 protein. The table shows some 100,000 distinct CDR3 sequences, with 9.3% occurring only once. The sample was whole blood, taken in connection with sensitization to the hapten diphenylcyclopropenone (DPC). The receptors come from a woman aged 40 to 50 with alopecia areata. Some clones in this sample may be carry-over from other donors' samples. Each CDR3 is given with its conserved first and last residue. Fields, in order: CDR3 DNA, CDR3 protein, D gene, V gene, clone size, J gene. A D gene is named only where the DNA matches it firmly. Rows give clone size only sometimes, using once, few, many, or a class for an expanded clone.

cdr3_nt: TGTGCCAGCAGTTTAGGGCTATATGAGCAGTTCTTC; cdr3_aa: CASSLGLYEQFF; d_call: .; v_call: TRBV28; clone_size: few; j_call: TRBJ2-1
cdr3_nt: TGCGCCAGCAGCTTGACAGAACCGAATGAAAAACTGTTTTTT; cdr3_aa: CASSLTEPNEKLFF; d_call: .; v_call: TRBV5-1; clone_size: few; j_call: TRBJ1-4
cdr3_nt: TGTGCCAGCAGCGGGACTAGCGGCCATAGCACAGATACGCAGTATTTT; cdr3_aa: CASSGTSGHSTDTQYF; d_call: TRBD2; v_call: TRBV5-4; clone_size: many; j_call: TRBJ2-3
cdr3_nt: TGTGCCAGCAGTGACTCGCGGACCCAGTACTTC; cdr3_aa: CASSDSRTQYF; d_call: .; v_call: TRBV2; clone_size: many; j_call: TRBJ2-5
cdr3_nt: TGTGCCAGCAGTGAATGGCCAGGGAACTATGGCTACACCTTC; cdr3_aa: CASSEWPGNYGYTF; d_call: .; v_call: TRBV25-1; clone_size: .; j_call: TRBJ1-2
cdr3_nt: TGTGCCAGCAGCTTAGTGGGCAGCGGCTATGGCTACACCTTC; cdr3_aa: CASSLVGSGYGYTF; d_call: .; v_call: TRBV7-8; clone_size: few; j_call: TRBJ1-2
cdr3_nt: TGTGCCAGCTCACCAGAAGACAGGGAGGCTTTCTTT; cdr3_aa: CASSPEDREAFF; d_call: TRBD1; v_call: TRBV18; clone_size: many; j_call: TRBJ1-1
cdr3_nt: TGTGCCAGCAGTTTATCAGGGGTCGGGAATGAGCAGTTCTTC; cdr3_aa: CASSLSGVGNEQFF; d_call: .; v_call: TRBV27; clone_size: few; j_call: TRBJ2-1
cdr3_nt: TGTGCCAGCAGCTTGAACGGGTTCACAGATACGCAGTATTTT; cdr3_aa: CASSLNGFTDTQYF; d_call: .; v_call: TRBV5-4; clone_size: .; j_call: TRBJ2-3
cdr3_nt: TGTGCCAGCAGTTATTTTGAAGTCAGACAAGCCAAAAACATTCAGTACTTC; cdr3_aa: CASSYFEVRQAKNIQYF; d_call: .; v_call: TRBV6-2/TRBV6-3; clone_size: few; j_call: TRBJ2-4
cdr3_nt: TGTGCCAGTAGTATTCGGGTAGCGGGCCGCAATGAGCAGTTCTTC; cdr3_aa: CASSIRVAGRNEQFF; d_call: TRBD2; v_call: TRBV19; clone_size: many; j_call: TRBJ2-1
cdr3_nt: TGCAGCTCGGAGGGGACAGCCCACTACAATGAGCAGTTCTTC; cdr3_aa: CSSEGTAHYNEQFF; d_call: .; v_call: TRBV29-1; clone_size: few; j_call: TRBJ2-1
cdr3_nt: TGCAGTGCTGGGACAGGGCCAGATACGCAGTATTTT; cdr3_aa: CSAGTGPDTQYF; d_call: TRBD1; v_call: TRBV20-1; clone_size: .; j_call: TRBJ2-3
cdr3_nt: TGTGCCACCAGTGATCCCATCGACCGGGGGCTAAACACCGGGGAGCTGTTTTTT; cdr3_aa: CATSDPIDRGLNTGELFF; d_call: .; v_call: TRBV24-1; clone_size: .; j_call: TRBJ2-2
cdr3_nt: TGCAGTGCTAGGCTAGCGGGAGCGAAAACCGGGGAGCTGTTTTTT; cdr3_aa: CSARLAGAKTGELFF; d_call: TRBD2; v_call: TRBV20-1; clone_size: .; j_call: TRBJ2-2
cdr3_nt: TGTGCCAGCAGTTATGCCACTAACTCCTACGAGCAGTACTTC; cdr3_aa: CASSYATNSYEQYF; d_call: .; v_call: TRBV6-2/TRBV6-3; clone_size: many; j_call: TRBJ2-7
cdr3_nt: TGTGCCAGCAGTTTAGGGGACAGGGGTCGGGAGACCCAGTACTTC; cdr3_aa: CASSLGDRGRETQYF; d_call: TRBD1; v_call: TRBV12-3/TRBV12-4; clone_size: few; j_call: TRBJ2-5
cdr3_nt: TGTGCCAGCACCACAGGGGGCGCCAAAAACATTCAGTACTTC; cdr3_aa: CASTTGGAKNIQYF; d_call: TRBD1; v_call: TRBV28; clone_size: .; j_call: TRBJ2-4
cdr3_nt: TGTGCCAGCAGCTTAGCGGTTCAGGGTTTAGGAGAAAAACTGTTTTTT; cdr3_aa: CASSLAVQGLGEKLFF; d_call: .; v_call: TRBV7-2; clone_size: few; j_call: TRBJ1-4
cdr3_nt: TGTGCCAGCAGAAGGTCAGGGGGCCTGGGGCCCCAGCATTTT; cdr3_aa: CASRRSGGLGPQHF; d_call: TRBD1; v_call: TRBV28; clone_size: few; j_call: TRBJ1-5
cdr3_nt: TGTGCCAGCAGCGAAGGGACTAGCCGGTCAGATACGCAGTATTTT; cdr3_aa: CASSEGTSRSDTQYF; d_call: TRBD2; v_call: TRBV2; clone_size: many; j_call: TRBJ2-3
cdr3_nt: TGCGCCAGCAGCCAATTTAAGGGGAACGCTGAAGCTTTCTTT; cdr3_aa: CASSQFKGNAEAFF; d_call: .; v_call: TRBV4-3; clone_size: few; j_call: TRBJ1-1
cdr3_nt: TGCGCCAGCAGCTCCGACAGGACGGAGGTGTCGCTGTTTTTT; cdr3_aa: CASSSDRTEVSLFF; d_call: .; v_call: TRBV5-1; clone_size: many; j_call: TRBJ2-2
cdr3_nt: TGTGCCAGCAGCTGGGGACAGGGTCCCGAGACCCAGTACTTC; cdr3_aa: CASSWGQGPETQYF; d_call: TRBD1; v_call: TRBV11-2; clone_size: many; j_call: TRBJ2-5
cdr3_nt: TGTGCCAGCAGCTCGACGATTAGCACAGATACGCAGTATTTT; cdr3_aa: CASSSTISTDTQYF; d_call: .; v_call: TRBV25-1; clone_size: .; j_call: TRBJ2-3
cdr3_nt: TGTGCCAGCAGCTTAGGGGGACAAGGCACTGGAAACACCATATATTTT; cdr3_aa: CASSLGGQGTGNTIYF; d_call: .; v_call: TRBV7-6; clone_size: .; j_call: TRBJ1-3
cdr3_nt: TGCGCCAGCAGCTTGCTAGCAGCGAACACCGGGGAGCTGTTTTTT; cdr3_aa: CASSLLAANTGELFF; d_call: .; v_call: TRBV6-2/TRBV6-3; clone_size: many; j_call: TRBJ2-2
cdr3_nt: TGCAGCGTTGCACCGGGACCAGATACGCAGTATTTT; cdr3_aa: CSVAPGPDTQYF; d_call: .; v_call: TRBV29-1; clone_size: many; j_call: TRBJ2-3
cdr3_nt: TGTGCCAGCAGTTTGGGGGGTAGCTACAATGAGCAGTTCTTC; cdr3_aa: CASSLGGSYNEQFF; d_call: .; v_call: TRBV12-3/TRBV12-4; clone_size: many; j_call: TRBJ2-1
cdr3_nt: TGTGCCAGCAGGGGGGGATGGGGAACTGAAGCTTTCTTT; cdr3_aa: CASRGGWGTEAFF; d_call: .; v_call: TRBV6-2/TRBV6-3; clone_size: few; j_call: TRBJ1-1
cdr3_nt: TGTGCCAGCGGGTTAGCGGGAGGGCCGGTCGAGCAGTACTTC; cdr3_aa: CASGLAGGPVEQYF; d_call: TRBD2; v_call: TRBV28; clone_size: once; j_call: TRBJ2-7
cdr3_nt: TGTGCCAGCAGTTTGTCGGCAGGAGCTGAAGCTTTCTTT; cdr3_aa: CASSLSAGAEAFF; d_call: .; v_call: TRBV12-3/TRBV12-4; clone_size: .; j_call: TRBJ1-1
cdr3_nt: TGCAGCGCCCCCCGACTAGTTGGTGAGCTGTTCTTC; cdr3_aa: CSAPRLVGELFF; d_call: .; v_call: TRBV20-1; clone_size: once; j_call: TRBJ2-1
cdr3_nt: TGTGCCAGCAGTGATAACAGGGGGAATGGCTACACCTTC; cdr3_aa: CASSDNRGNGYTF; d_call: TRBD1; v_call: TRBV6-1; clone_size: many; j_call: TRBJ1-2
cdr3_nt: TGCAGCTACCCGACAGAACTAAGAGAGACCCAGTACTTC; cdr3_aa: CSYPTELRETQYF; d_call: .; v_call: TRBV20-1; clone_size: many; j_call: TRBJ2-5
cdr3_nt: TGTGCCAGCTCACCTCTCGACAGGGTCGAGACCCAGTACTTC; cdr3_aa: CASSPLDRVETQYF; d_call: TRBD1; v_call: TRBV18; clone_size: many; j_call: TRBJ2-5
cdr3_nt: TGTGCCAGCAGCATGCCGACTAGCGGGAGGGCCGGTACCGGGGAGCTGTTTTTT; cdr3_aa: CASSMPTSGRAGTGELFF; d_call: TRBD2; v_call: TRBV7-2; clone_size: many; j_call: TRBJ2-2
cdr3_nt: TGTGCCTGGACCCTGGGACACCGAGTGGCCGAAACGGAAAAACTGTTTTTT; cdr3_aa: CAWTLGHRVAETEKLFF; d_call: .; v_call: TRBV30; clone_size: few; j_call: TRBJ1-4
cdr3_nt: TGTGCCAGCAGTGAGAGGCTAGCGGGAGAGCAGTTCTTC; cdr3_aa: CASSERLAGEQFF; d_call: TRBD2; v_call: TRBV2; clone_size: few; j_call: TRBJ2-1
cdr3_nt: TGTGCCAGTAGACCCCACGGTCGAGAGCAACAAGAGACCCAGTACTTC; cdr3_aa: CASRPHGREQQETQYF; d_call: .; v_call: TRBV19; clone_size: many; j_call: TRBJ2-5
cdr3_nt: TGTGCCAGCAGTTTAGTCGACAGGCGTGGAAACACCATATATTTT; cdr3_aa: CASSLVDRRGNTIYF; d_call: .; v_call: TRBV12-3/TRBV12-4; clone_size: many; j_call: TRBJ1-3
cdr3_nt: TGTGCCAGCAGCTTGTGGCGGGACGGCAACAATCAGCCCCAGCATTTT; cdr3_aa: CASSLWRDGNNQPQHF; d_call: .; v_call: TRBV7-9; clone_size: .; j_call: TRBJ1-5
cdr3_nt: TGTGCCAGCAGTACCGACAGCAATCAGCCCCAGCATTTT; cdr3_aa: CASSTDSNQPQHF; d_call: .; v_call: TRBV12-3/TRBV12-4; clone_size: few; j_call: TRBJ1-5
cdr3_nt: TGTGCCAGCAGCGCCAGACAGAGCCTACGGGAAAAACTGTTTTTT; cdr3_aa: CASSARQSLREKLFF; d_call: .; v_call: TRBV7-2; clone_size: .; j_call: TRBJ1-4
cdr3_nt: TGCAGTGCGCCCACTCAAAGGGACACTGAAGCTTTCTTT; cdr3_aa: CSAPTQRDTEAFF; d_call: .; v_call: TRBV20-1; clone_size: .; j_call: TRBJ1-1
cdr3_nt: TGTGCCAGCAGCGGACTAGCGCGCGAGCAGTACTTC; cdr3_aa: CASSGLAREQYF; d_call: TRBD2; v_call: TRBV6-2/TRBV6-3; clone_size: many; j_call: TRBJ2-7
cdr3_nt: TGTGCCAGCCAAAGCACCTACGAGCAGTACTTC; cdr3_aa: CASQSTYEQYF; d_call: .; v_call: TRBV28; clone_size: .; j_call: TRBJ2-7
cdr3_nt: TGTGCCAGCAGCCCGACGCACTCTGGGGAGACCCAGTACTTC; cdr3_aa: CASSPTHSGETQYF; d_call: .; v_call: TRBV12-3/TRBV12-4; clone_size: .; j_call: TRBJ2-5